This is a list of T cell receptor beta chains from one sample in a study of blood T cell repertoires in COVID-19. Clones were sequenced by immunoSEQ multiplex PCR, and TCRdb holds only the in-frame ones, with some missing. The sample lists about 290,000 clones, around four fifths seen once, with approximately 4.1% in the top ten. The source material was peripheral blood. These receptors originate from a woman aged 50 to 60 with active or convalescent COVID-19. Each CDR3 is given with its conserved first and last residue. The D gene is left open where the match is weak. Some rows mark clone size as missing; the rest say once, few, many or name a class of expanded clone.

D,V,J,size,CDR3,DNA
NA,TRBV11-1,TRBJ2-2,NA,CASSPGSGFTGELFF,TGTGCCAGCAGCCCAGGCAGCGGATTCACCGGGGAGCTGTTTTTT
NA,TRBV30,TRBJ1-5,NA,CAWSGGGGGNQPQHF,TGTGCCTGGAGCGGGGGTGGAGGTGGCAATCAGCCCCAGCATTTT
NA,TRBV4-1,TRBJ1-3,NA,CASSQPRQSSGNTIYF,TGCGCCAGCAGCCAACCCCGACAGAGCTCTGGAAACACCATATATTTT
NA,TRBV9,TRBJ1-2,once,CASSVSQGHYGYTF,TGTGCCAGCAGCGTGTCTCAGGGTCACTATGGCTACACCTTC
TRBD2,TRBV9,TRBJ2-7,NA,CASSVVKREFYEQYF,TGTGCCAGCAGCGTAGTTAAGCGGGAGTTCTACGAGCAGTACTTC
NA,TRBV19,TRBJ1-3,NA,CASTSWSSGNTIYF,TGTGCCAGTACCTCCTGGAGCTCTGGAAACACCATATATTTT
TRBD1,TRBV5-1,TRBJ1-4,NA,CASNTGTGAEKLFF,TGCGCCAGCAACACCGGGACAGGGGCTGAAAAACTGTTTTTT
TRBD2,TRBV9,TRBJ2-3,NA,CASTVGLAGGGDTQYF,TGTGCCAGCACCGTAGGACTAGCGGGAGGCGGGGATACGCAGTATTTT
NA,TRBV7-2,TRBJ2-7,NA,CASIAYEQYF,TGTGCCAGCATAGCCTACGAGCAGTACTTC
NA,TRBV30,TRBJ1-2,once,CAWSPDSNYGYTF,TGTGCCTGGAGCCCCGACAGTAACTATGGCTACACCTTC
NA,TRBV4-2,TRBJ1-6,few,CASSLSRGDNSPLHF,TGTGCCAGCAGCTTAAGCCGGGGGGATAATTCACCCCTCCACTTT
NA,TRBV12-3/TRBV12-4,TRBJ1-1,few,CASSLQNTEAFF,TGTGCCAGCAGTTTACAGAACACTGAAGCTTTCTTT
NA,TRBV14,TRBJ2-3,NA,CASSPDRISTDTQYF,TGTGCCAGCAGCCCCGACAGGATTAGCACAGATACGCAGTATTTT
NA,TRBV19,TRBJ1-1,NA,CASRHGSHMNTEAFF,TGTGCCAGTAGGCATGGGAGCCACATGAACACTGAAGCTTTCTTT
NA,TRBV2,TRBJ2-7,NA,CASKGTSNSYEQYF,TGTGCCAGCAAAGGGACATCAAACTCCTACGAGCAGTACTTC
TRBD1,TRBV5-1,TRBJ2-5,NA,CASSLGTGATEETQYF,TGCGCCAGCAGCTTGGGGACAGGGGCAACTGAGGAGACCCAGTACTTC
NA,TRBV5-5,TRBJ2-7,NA,CASSLATANAYEQYF,TGTGCCAGCAGCTTGGCAACAGCCAACGCCTACGAGCAGTACTTC
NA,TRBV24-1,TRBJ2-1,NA,CATSPPLAGPYSEQFF,TGTGCCACCAGCCCCCCCCTGGCGGGACCATACAGTGAGCAGTTCTTC
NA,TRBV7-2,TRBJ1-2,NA,CASSFGRAGSDYGYTF,TGTGCCAGCAGCTTTGGGAGGGCGGGGAGTGACTATGGCTACACCTTC
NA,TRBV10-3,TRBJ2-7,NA,CAISSAYEQYF,TGTGCCATCAGTTCAGCCTACGAGCAGTACTTC
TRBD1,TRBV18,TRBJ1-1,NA,CASSTGTEAFF,TGTGCCAGCTCGACAGGGACTGAAGCTTTCTTT
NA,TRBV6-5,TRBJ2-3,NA,CASSQGDTQYF,TGTGCCAGCAGTCAGGGAGATACGCAGTATTTT
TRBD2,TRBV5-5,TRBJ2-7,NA,CASSFIAGAYEQYF,TGTGCCAGCAGCTTCATAGCGGGGGCCTACGAGCAGTACTTC
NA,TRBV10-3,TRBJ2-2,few,CAITPGVNTGELFF,TGTGCCATCACGCCGGGGGTTAACACCGGGGAGCTGTTTTTT